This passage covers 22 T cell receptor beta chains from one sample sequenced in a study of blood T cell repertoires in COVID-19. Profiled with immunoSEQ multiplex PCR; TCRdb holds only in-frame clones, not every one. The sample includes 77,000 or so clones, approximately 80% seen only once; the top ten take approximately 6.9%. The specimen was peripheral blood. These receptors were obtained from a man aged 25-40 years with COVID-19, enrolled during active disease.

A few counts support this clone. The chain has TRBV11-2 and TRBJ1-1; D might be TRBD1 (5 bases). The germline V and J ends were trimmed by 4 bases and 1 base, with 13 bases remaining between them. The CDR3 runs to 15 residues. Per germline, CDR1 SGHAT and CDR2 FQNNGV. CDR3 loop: CASSSNRKGNTEAFF. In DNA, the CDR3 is TGTGCCAGCAGCTCTAACAGGAAGGGGAACACTGAAGCTTTCTTT.

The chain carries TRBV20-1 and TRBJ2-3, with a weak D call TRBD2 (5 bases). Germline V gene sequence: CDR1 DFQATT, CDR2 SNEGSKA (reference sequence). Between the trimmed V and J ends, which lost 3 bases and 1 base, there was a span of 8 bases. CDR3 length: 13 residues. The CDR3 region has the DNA TGCAGTGCTAGTGACTACCGCACAGATACGCAGTATTTT. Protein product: CSASDYRTDTQYF.

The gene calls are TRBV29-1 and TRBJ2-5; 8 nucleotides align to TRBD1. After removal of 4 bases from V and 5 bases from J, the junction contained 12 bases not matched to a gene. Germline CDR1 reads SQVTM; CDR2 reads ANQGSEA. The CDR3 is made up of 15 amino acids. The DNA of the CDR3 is TGCAGCGTTGCGTACGGGACAGGTGCCGCCGAGACCCAGTACTTC. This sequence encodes CSVAYGTGAAETQYF.

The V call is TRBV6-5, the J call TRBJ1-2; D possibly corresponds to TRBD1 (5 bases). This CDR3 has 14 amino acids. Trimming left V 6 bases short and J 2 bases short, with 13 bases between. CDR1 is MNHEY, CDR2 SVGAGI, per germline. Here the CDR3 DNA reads TGTGCCAGCAGCCCCGGACACCTAAACTATGGCTACACCTTC. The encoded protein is CASSPGHLNYGYTF.

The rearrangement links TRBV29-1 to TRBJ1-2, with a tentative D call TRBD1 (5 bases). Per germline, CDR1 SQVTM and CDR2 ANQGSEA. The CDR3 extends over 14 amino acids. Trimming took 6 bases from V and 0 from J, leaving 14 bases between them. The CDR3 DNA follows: TGCAGCGTGGATACGGGCAGGGCTAACTATGGCTACACCTTC. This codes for CSVDTGRANYGYTF.

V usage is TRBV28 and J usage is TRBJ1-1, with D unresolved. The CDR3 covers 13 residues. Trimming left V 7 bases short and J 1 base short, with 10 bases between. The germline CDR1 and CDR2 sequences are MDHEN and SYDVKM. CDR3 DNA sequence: TGTGCCAGCACTCGAGCGACGAACACTGAAGCTTTCTTT. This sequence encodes CASTRATNTEAFF. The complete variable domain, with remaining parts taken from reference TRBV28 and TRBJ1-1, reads DVKVTQSSRYLVKRTGEKVFLECVQDMDHENMFWYRQDPGLGLRLIYFSYDVKMKEKGDIPEGYSVSREKKERFSLILESASTNQTSMYLCASTRATNTEAFFGQGTRLTVV.

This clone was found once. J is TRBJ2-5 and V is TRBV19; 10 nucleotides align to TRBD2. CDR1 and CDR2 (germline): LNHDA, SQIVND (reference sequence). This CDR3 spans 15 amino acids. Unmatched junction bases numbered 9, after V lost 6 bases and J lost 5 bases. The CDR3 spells CASRGLARAGETQYF. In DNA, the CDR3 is TGTGCCAGTAGGGGACTAGCGCGAGCGGGGGAGACCCAGTACTTC.

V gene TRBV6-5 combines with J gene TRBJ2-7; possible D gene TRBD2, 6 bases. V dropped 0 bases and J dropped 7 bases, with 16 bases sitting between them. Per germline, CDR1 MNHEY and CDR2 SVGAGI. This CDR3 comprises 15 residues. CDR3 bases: TGTGCCAGCAGTTACTCCGGGACTGGCGAGAGGGAGCAGTACTTC. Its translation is CASSYSGTGEREQYF.

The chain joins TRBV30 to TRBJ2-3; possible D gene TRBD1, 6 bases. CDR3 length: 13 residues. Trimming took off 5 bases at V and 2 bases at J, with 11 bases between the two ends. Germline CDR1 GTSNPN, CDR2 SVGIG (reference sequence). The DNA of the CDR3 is TGTGCCTGGGGCCCAGGGGCCACAGATACGCAGTATTTT. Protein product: CAWGPGATDTQYF.

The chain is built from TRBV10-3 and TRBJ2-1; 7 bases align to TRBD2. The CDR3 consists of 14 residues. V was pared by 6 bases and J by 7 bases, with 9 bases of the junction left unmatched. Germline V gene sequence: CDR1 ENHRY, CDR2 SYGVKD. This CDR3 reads CAIRRGLVGNEQFF. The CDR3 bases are TGTGCCATCAGGAGAGGACTAGTTGGTAATGAGCAGTTCTTC.

The chain's CDR3 is CASSLGALNTEAFF. CDR3 in DNA: TGCGCCAGCAGCTTGGGGGCCTTGAACACTGAAGCTTTCTTT. The rearrangement links TRBV5-1 to TRBJ1-1, with D unresolved. CDR3 length: 14 amino acids. The V and J ends lost 0 bases and 0 bases respectively, with 6 bases between them. The germline V gene has CDR1 SGHRS and CDR2 YFSETQ.

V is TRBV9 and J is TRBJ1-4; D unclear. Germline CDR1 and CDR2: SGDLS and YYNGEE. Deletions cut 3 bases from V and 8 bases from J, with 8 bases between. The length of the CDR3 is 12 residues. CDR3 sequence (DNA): TGTGCCAGCAGCGGGGCGAGCGAAAAACTGTTTTTT. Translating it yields CASSGASEKLFF. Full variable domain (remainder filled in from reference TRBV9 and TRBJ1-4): DSGVTQTPKHLITATGQRVTLRCSPRSGDLSVYWYQQSLDQGLQFLIQYYNGEERAKGNILERFSAQQFPDLHSELNLSSLELGDSALYFCASSGASEKLFFGSGTQLSVL.

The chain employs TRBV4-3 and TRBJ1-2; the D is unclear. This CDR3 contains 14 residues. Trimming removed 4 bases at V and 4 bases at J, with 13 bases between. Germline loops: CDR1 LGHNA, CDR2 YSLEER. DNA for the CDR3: TGCGCCAGCAGCCGAGCCCTCGGTAGCTATGGCTACACCTTC. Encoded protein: CASSRALGSYGYTF.

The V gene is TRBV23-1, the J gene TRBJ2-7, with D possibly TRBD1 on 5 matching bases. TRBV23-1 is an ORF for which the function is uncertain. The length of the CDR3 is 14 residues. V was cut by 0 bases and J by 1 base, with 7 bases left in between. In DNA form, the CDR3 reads TGCGCCAGCAGTCAATCGTCAGGGTCCTACGAGCAGTACTTC. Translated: CASSQSSGSYEQYF.

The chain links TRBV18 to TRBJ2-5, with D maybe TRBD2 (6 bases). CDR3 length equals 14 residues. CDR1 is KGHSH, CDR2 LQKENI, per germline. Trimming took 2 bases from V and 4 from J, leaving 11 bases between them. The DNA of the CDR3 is TGTGCCAGCTCACCAGGAGGGACCCGAGAGACCCAGTACTTC. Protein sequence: CASSPGGTRETQYF.

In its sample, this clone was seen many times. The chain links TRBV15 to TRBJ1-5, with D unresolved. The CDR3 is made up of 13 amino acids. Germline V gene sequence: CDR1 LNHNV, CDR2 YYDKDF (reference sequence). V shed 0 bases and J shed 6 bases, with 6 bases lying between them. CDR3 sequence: CATSRDRGQPQHF. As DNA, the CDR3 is TGTGCCACCAGCAGAGATCGGGGTCAGCCCCAGCATTTT. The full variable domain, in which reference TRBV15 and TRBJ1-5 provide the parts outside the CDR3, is DAMVIQNPRYQVTQFGKPVTLSCSQTLNHNVMYWYQQKSSQAPKLLFHYYDKDFNNEADTPDNFQSRRPNTSFCFLDIRSPGLGDTAMYLCATSRDRGQPQHFGDGTRLSIL.

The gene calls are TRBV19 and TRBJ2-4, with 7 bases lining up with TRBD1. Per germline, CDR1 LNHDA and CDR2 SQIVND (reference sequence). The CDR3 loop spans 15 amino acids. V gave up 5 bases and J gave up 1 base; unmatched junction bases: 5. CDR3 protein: CASSRTGDAKNIQYF. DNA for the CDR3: TGTGCCAGTAGTCGGACAGGAGACGCCAAAAACATTCAGTACTTC.

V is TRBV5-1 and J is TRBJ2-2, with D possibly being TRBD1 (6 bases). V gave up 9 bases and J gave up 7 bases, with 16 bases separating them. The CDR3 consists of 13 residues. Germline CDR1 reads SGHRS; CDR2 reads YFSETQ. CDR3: CATIMRGNGELFF. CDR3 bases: TGCGCCACCATAATGAGGGGGAACGGGGAGCTGTTTTTT.

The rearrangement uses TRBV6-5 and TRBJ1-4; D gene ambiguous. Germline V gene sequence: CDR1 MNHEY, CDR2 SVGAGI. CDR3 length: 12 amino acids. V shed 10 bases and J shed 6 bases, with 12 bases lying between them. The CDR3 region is CATDGLDEKLFF. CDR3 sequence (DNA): TGTGCCACCGATGGACTTGATGAAAAACTGTTTTTT.

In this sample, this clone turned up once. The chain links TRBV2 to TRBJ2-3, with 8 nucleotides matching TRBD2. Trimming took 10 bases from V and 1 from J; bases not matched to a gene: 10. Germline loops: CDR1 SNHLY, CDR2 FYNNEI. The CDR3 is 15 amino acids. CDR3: CAINRKTSGTDTQYF. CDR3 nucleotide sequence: TGTGCCATAAATAGGAAGACTAGCGGCACAGATACGCAGTATTTT. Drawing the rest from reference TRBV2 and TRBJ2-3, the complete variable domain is EPEVTQTPSHQVTQMGQEVILRCVPISNHLYFYWYRQILGQKVEFLVSFYNNEISEKSEIFDDQFSVERPDGSNFTLKIRSTKLEDSAMYFCAINRKTSGTDTQYFGPGTRLTVL.

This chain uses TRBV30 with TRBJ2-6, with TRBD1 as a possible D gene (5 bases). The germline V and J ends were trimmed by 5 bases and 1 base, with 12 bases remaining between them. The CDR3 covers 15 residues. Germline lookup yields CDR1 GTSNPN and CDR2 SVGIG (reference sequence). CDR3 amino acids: CAWDSLLSGANVLTF. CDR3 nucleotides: TGTGCCTGGGACAGTTTACTTTCTGGGGCCAACGTCCTGACTTTC.

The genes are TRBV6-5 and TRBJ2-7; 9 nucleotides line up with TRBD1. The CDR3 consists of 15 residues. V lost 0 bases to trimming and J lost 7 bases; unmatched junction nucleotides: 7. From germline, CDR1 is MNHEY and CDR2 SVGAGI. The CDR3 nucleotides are TGTGCCAGCAGTTACTCAGTACAGGGGGCAGCTGAGCAGTACTTC. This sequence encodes CASSYSVQGAAEQYF.